This T cell receptor beta chain appears in the sequencing data of a study of T cells in Graves' hyperthyroidism and ophthalmopathy. Whole-study results and caveats: The model forecast ophthalmopathy, anticipating it by a median approximately 7 months before onset. Ophthalmopathy could be told apart from stable hyperthyroidism with a 13 V-J model.

Trimming pared 1 base from V and 1 base from J, leaving 14 bases between. The CDR3 runs to 16 residues. The germline gives CDR1 MDHEN, CDR2 SYDVKM. Ten or more counts support this clonotype. What it binds is unknown. TCR beta CDR3 regions were amplified from RNA transcripts. Using the HTBI primer set, a first-round RT-PCR was run on the TCR CDR3. TCRdb recomputed calls from the multiplex PCR reads with MiXCR, one row per CDR3 protein. The repertoire holds around 530,000 distinct CDR3 sequences, 17% seen once, with under 20% in the top ten. The study left out patients who had uncontrolled infection, other autoimmune disease, pregnancy or lactation. Using 9.5 to 10 ml of fresh peripheral blood, PBMCs were prepared.

V gene TRBV28 combines with J gene TRBJ2-7, with a possible D match to TRBD2 (6 bases). The source of this sequence is a woman in her late teens or twenties with Graves' ophthalmopathy. The sequencing input was blood. This CDR3 is CASSLFELGGSYEQYF. The CDR3 nucleotides read TGTGCCAGCAGTTTATTTGAGCTGGGGGGTTCCTACGAGCAGTACTTC.